These 15 T cell receptor beta chains were sequenced from one sample in a study of T cells after yellow fever vaccination. One entry per CDR3 protein, called by TCRdb with MiXCR from the 5' RACE reads. The sample carries under 550,000 distinct CDR3 sequences, roughly 22% recorded once. This specimen consisted of PBMCs, obtained around 3 weeks after the first yellow fever vaccination. The receptors originated from a man between 18 and 29 years old who received the YFV17D yellow fever vaccine.

The chain has TRBV9 and TRBJ2-1; 8 positions agree with TRBD2. Germline V gene data show CDR1 as SGDLS and CDR2 as YYNGEE. Losses at the gene ends were 3 bases for V and 4 bases for J; bases not matched to a gene: 12. This CDR3 is 17 amino acids long. CDR3 region: CASSGDRGSGVYNEQFF. CDR3 DNA: TGTGCCAGCAGCGGGGACCGTGGTAGCGGGGTGTACAATGAGCAGTTCTTC.

The sample holds many counts of this clonotype. CDR3 nucleotides: TGTGCCAGCAGCTTAGGTGGGGGGCCCTTGTTCTTC. It codes for CASSLGGGPLFF. The chain employs TRBV7-2 and TRBJ2-1; D tentatively fits TRBD1 or TRBD2 (6 bases each). Per the germline V gene, CDR1 is SGHTA and CDR2 is FQGNSA. The CDR3 is 12 residues long. V lost 1 base, J lost 15 bases, and 13 bases lay in between.

V gene TRBV6-6 combines with J gene TRBJ1-1; unclear D gene. CDR1 is MNHNY and CDR2 is SVGAGI in the germline V gene (reference sequence). Trimming removed 8 bases from V and 0 bases from J, with 10 bases in between. CDR3 length: 13 residues. CDR3 DNA: TGTGCCAGCTACCCGTCAGTGAACACTGAAGCTTTCTTT. Translating gives CASYPSVNTEAFF.

This clonotype has more than one count but fewer than ten. The CDR3 sequence is CASSPGRTYEQYF. The CDR3 DNA follows: TGTGCCAGCTCCCCTGGACGGACCTACGAGCAGTACTTC. The V call is TRBV18, the J call TRBJ2-7; D is ambiguous. The germline V and J ends were trimmed by 6 bases and 2 bases, with 11 bases remaining between them. Germline V gene data show CDR1 as KGHSH and CDR2 as LQKENI. This CDR3 has 13 amino acids.

This clonotype was observed a few times. The rearrangement links TRBV12-3 or TRBV12-4 to TRBJ1-2; D unclear. Trimming cost V 3 bases and J 5 bases, with 7 bases left between them. This CDR3 has 12 residues. The CDR3 nucleotides read TGTGCCAGCAGTTTCGTCCTATATGGCTACACCTTC. It codes for CASSFVLYGYTF.

The table lists this clonotype with a few counts. The chain is built from TRBV6-1 and TRBJ2-7; D gene uncertain. The CDR3 is made up of 13 amino acids. Trimming took off 1 base at V and 3 bases at J, with 7 bases between the two ends. Germline CDR1 reads MNHNS; CDR2 reads SASEGT. The CDR3 here is CASSEEEIYEQYV. The DNA for the CDR3 is TGTGCCAGCAGTGAAGAGGAGATCTACGAGCAGTACGTC.

The chain couples TRBV19 to TRBJ2-5; D possibly corresponds to TRBD1 (5 bases). The CDR3 loop spans 12 amino acids. V lost 10 bases to trimming and J lost 3 bases, with 12 bases between them. Germline V lookup: CDR1 LNHDA, CDR2 SQIVND (reference sequence). The CDR3 sequence: CATATGKETQYF. The CDR3 DNA sequence: TGTGCCACCGCAACAGGAAAAGAGACCCAGTACTTC.

This sequence joins TRBV5-4 and TRBJ2-1; D gene uncertain. The CDR3 covers 14 residues. The V end lost 3 bases, the J end lost 2 bases, and 9 bases lay between the germline ends. Germline V gene lookup returns CDR1 SGHNT and CDR2 YYREEE (reference sequence). The CDR3 DNA reads as TGTGCCAGCAGCTACGGCAGAGCCTACAATGAGCAGTTCTTC. It codes for CASSYGRAYNEQFF.

There are a few counts of this clonotype. This rearrangement joins TRBV24-1 to TRBJ2-3, with TRBD1 as a possible D gene (6 bases). Deletions cut 4 bases from V and 10 bases from J, with 11 bases between. The CDR3 extends over 12 amino acids. Germline V gives CDR1 KGHDR, CDR2 SFDVKD. CDR3 in DNA: TGTGCCACCAGTGACCCCGGGACATCGCAGTATTTT. Protein sequence: CATSDPGTSQYF.

This clonotype was picked up a small number of times. The chain recombines TRBV9 with TRBJ2-2, with D unclear. Between the trimmed V and J ends, which lost 0 bases and 3 bases, there was a span of 15 bases. The CDR3 loop spans 17 amino acids. CDR1 and CDR2 from the germline V gene are SGDLS and YYNGEE. The CDR3 coding sequence is TGTGCCAGCAGCGTAGCTACGGGTACTGGGTACACCGGGGAGCTGTTTTTT. The encoded protein is CASSVATGTGYTGELFF.

The V and J genes are TRBV10-2 and TRBJ1-5; D perhaps matches TRBD1 (5 bases). This CDR3 spans 15 amino acids. Trimming removed 3 bases from V and 0 bases from J, with 9 bases in between. Looked up from germline, CDR1 is WSHSY and CDR2 is SAAADI. CDR3 protein: CASSDPGGSNQPQHF. The CDR3 DNA follows: TGCGCCAGCAGTGATCCCGGGGGTAGCAATCAGCCCCAGCATTTT.

The chain joins TRBV6-2 or TRBV6-3 to TRBJ2-7; 7 bases fit TRBD1. The CDR3 totals 16 residues. The V gene's germline CDR1 is MNHEY and CDR2 SVGEGT. Losses at the gene ends were 2 bases for V and 2 bases for J; bases not matched to a gene: 9. DNA for the CDR3: TGTGCCAGCAGTTACGCAGCGCCGGGACAGACCTACGAGCAGTACGTC. It encodes CASSYAAPGQTYEQYV.

V gene TRBV15 combines with J gene TRBJ1-6; D remains ambiguous. Looked up from germline, CDR1 is LNHNV and CDR2 is YYDKDF (reference sequence). This CDR3 is built from 14 residues. V was shortened by 6 bases and J by 10 bases, with 16 bases between the two germline ends. In nucleotides, the CDR3 is TGTGCCACCAGGAAGGACGAGGGAGGATCACCCCTCCACTTT. This sequence encodes CATRKDEGGSPLHF.

The gene calls are TRBV5-6 and TRBJ2-1; 8 positions agree with TRBD1. Germline V gene data show CDR1 as SGHDT and CDR2 as YYEEEE. The V segment lost 1 base and the J segment 10 bases; nucleotides outside the gene matches: 4. CDR3 size: 13 residues. As DNA, the CDR3 is TGTGCCAGCAGCTTGCAGGGGGCTGAGGAGCAGTTCTTC. Translation gives CASSLQGAEEQFF.

This clonotype is a singleton in its sample. This chain links TRBV18 with TRBJ2-1; the D gene is possibly TRBD1 (5 bases). CDR1 and CDR2 (germline): KGHSH, LQKENI. Trimming pared 2 bases from V and 2 bases from J, leaving 10 bases between. The CDR3 runs 15 residues. The CDR3 sequence: CASSPGAVTYNEQFF. In DNA, the CDR3 is TGTGCCAGCTCACCAGGGGCAGTCACCTACAATGAGCAGTTCTTC.